Listed here are 27 T cell receptor beta chains from one sample, sequenced in a study of T cells in women clearing cervical HPV infection (dated 2018 in TCRdb). Library generation was performed with the immunoSEQ multiplex PCR assay. As stored in TCRdb, this immuneACCESS dataset retains in-frame rearrangements with V and J assigned. A fraction of the clones does not appear; measured against another copy, unresolved V genes explain less than half of the discrepancy, and the remainder lacks a known reason. This sample's table lists 45,000 to 50,000 clones. The biggest ten clones account for less than 40% of the sample. The sequenced sample was blood buffy coat. The receptors originated from a woman aged 18-69 years with a cervical HPV16 infection that either progressed to CIN3+ or cleared (not recorded which).

Note on this clone: The CDR3 end lies 3 residues beyond the end of the read and is filled in from the germline J gene. V and J are TRBV28 and TRBJ2-7; TRBD1 might be the D (5 bases). This CDR3 comprises 14 residues. The germline CDR1 and CDR2 sequences are MDHEN and SYDVKM. V lost 5 bases, J lost 2 bases, and 13 bases lay in between. Incomplete CDR3 DNA: TGTGCCAGCAGTGGGGCCACTCATACCTACGAG. The encoded protein is CASSGATHTYE. Given in full, the CDR3 is CASSGATHTYEQYF.

Incomplete CDR3 DNA: TGTGCCTGGAGTGCCAACAGTGTTCATCAGCCC. Its translation: CAWSANSVHQP. The whole CDR3 sequence reads CAWSANSVHQPQHF. The chain links TRBV30 to TRBJ1-5; D is uncertain. The read ends 3 residues early relative to the CDR3; the germline J gene fills the gap. CDR1 GTSNPN and CDR2 SVGIG come from the germline V gene (reference sequence). The V gene lost 1 base and the J gene lost 5 bases, with 12 bases spanning the gap. CDR3 size: 14 residues.

Regarding this clone: The CDR3 goes on 3 residues after the read ends, and that part is filled in from the germline J gene. This rearrangement joins TRBV6-2 or TRBV6-3 to TRBJ2-4; D call uncertain. CDR1 and CDR2 (germline): MNHEY, SVGEGT. Trimming stripped 2 bases from V and 9 bases from J, with 14 bases between. This CDR3 is built from 14 residues. The CDR3 sequence: CASSYPGRVGIQYF. CDR3 bases read: TGTGCCAGCAGTTACCCTGGTAGGGTGGGCATT.

CDR3 sequence reads: CASSLDPGGGGELFF. The sequenced part of the CDR3 DNA is TGCGCCAGCAGCTTGGACCCCGGCGGGGGCGGGGAG. The rearrangement joins TRBV5-1 to TRBJ2-2; 7 bases are a match to TRBD2. Coverage ceases 3 residues before the CDR3 finishes, and the germline J gene fills in the end. This CDR3 has 15 residues. Per the germline V gene, CDR1 is SGHRS and CDR2 is YFSETQ. The J segment lost 7 bases and the V segment lost 0 bases, leaving 6 bases of the junction unmatched.

To note about this clone: The read terminates 3 residues ahead of where the CDR3 ends, so the germline J gene completes it. The gene calls are TRBV29-1 and TRBJ2-4; 8 bases are shared with TRBD2. Germline V CDR1 and CDR2: SQVTM, ANQGSEA. This CDR3 comprises 15 residues. Partial CDR3 DNA: TGCAGCGTTCTCAATCGGGGGGGCAGGGCAGAGACT. Translation: CSVLNRGGRAET. The entire CDR3 reads CSVLNRGGRAETQYF.

To note about this clone: The read gets to within 3 residues of the CDR3 end, and the germline J gene fills in the rest. The rearrangement uses TRBV19 and TRBJ2-7, with D possibly TRBD2 on 5 matching bases. The germline V gene has CDR1 LNHDA and CDR2 SQIVND (reference sequence). This CDR3 is built from 15 residues. Trimming pared 0 bases from V and 3 bases from J, leaving 12 bases between. CDR3 bases read: TGTGCCAGTAGTATAGACAGAGGGCGCAACTACGAG. Translated, it gives CASSIDRGRNYE. The entire CDR3 reads CASSIDRGRNYEQYF.

About this clone itself: The sequence runs out 3 residues before the end of the CDR3; the remainder is reconstructed from the germline J gene. V is TRBV7-3 and J is TRBJ2-3; 12 bases match TRBD2. There are 21 residues in the CDR3. The germline V gene encodes CDR1 SGHTA and CDR2 FQGTGA. V lost 0 bases to trimming and J lost 2 bases; unmatched junction nucleotides: 15. The covered CDR3 bases are TGTGCCAGCAGCTTAACTTCTTCTGGCGGTGGGACTAGCGGGTACACAGATACG. Its translation: CASSLTSSGGGTSGYTDT. The complete CDR3 reads CASSLTSSGGGTSGYTDTQYF.

A note on this clone: The CDR3 end falls 3 residues outside the read, so it is completed with the germline J gene. The rearrangement uses TRBV18 and TRBJ2-2; possible D gene TRBD1, 5 bases. V was pared by 3 bases and J by 1 base, with 12 bases between. Looked up from germline, CDR1 is KGHSH and CDR2 is LQKENI. This CDR3 region has 16 residues. CDR3: CASSPIKTGNTGELFF. The covered CDR3 bases are TGTGCCAGCTCACCCATAAAAACAGGGAACACCGGGGAG.

As regards this clone: Read coverage stops 3 residues before the CDR3 terminus; the germline J gene supplies the remainder. V is TRBV6-2 or TRBV6-3 and J is TRBJ2-3; 7 bases are shared with TRBD2. Looked up from germline, CDR1 is MNHEY and CDR2 is SVGEGT. The CDR3 sequence is 15 residues long. Trimming cost V 5 bases and J 6 bases; bases outside gene matches: 11. The CDR3 sequence is CASSLRTGLIDTQYF. CDR3 DNA (partial): TGTGCCAGCAGTCTCAGGACGGGACTAATCGATACG.

About this clone itself: Read data end 3 residues before the CDR3 end; the end is taken from the germline J gene. The rearrangement links TRBV19 to TRBJ2-2; D is uncertain. The V gene's germline CDR1 is LNHDA and CDR2 SQIVND (reference sequence). The CDR3 covers 15 residues. The chain's CDR3 is CASSSAARINEKLFF. Incomplete CDR3 DNA: TGTGCCAGTTCATCCGCCGCCAGAATTAATGAAAAG.

With respect to this clone: The CDR3 end lies 3 residues beyond the end of the read and is filled in from the germline J gene. The chain is built from TRBV7-6 and TRBJ2-7; D is tentatively TRBD1 or TRBD2 (6 bases each). The V gene's germline CDR1 is SGHVS and CDR2 FNYEAQ. V was pared by 5 bases and J by 6 bases, with 11 bases between. The CDR3 totals 12 residues. This chain's CDR3 is CASSLRGGEQYF. CDR3 bases read: TGTGCCAGCAGCCTCAGGGGAGGCGAG. Full variable domain (outside the CDR3, taken from reference TRBV7-6 and TRBJ2-7): GAGVSQSPRYKVTKRGQDVALRCDPISGHVSLYWYRQALGQGPEFLTYFNYEAQQDKSGLPNDRFSAERPEGSISTLTIQRTEQRDSAMYRCASSLRGGEQYFGPGTRLTVT.

Remarks on this clone: The CDR3 end lies 3 residues beyond the end of the read and is filled in from the germline J gene. The J gene is TRBJ2-3, the V gene TRBV14; 8 nucleotides agree with TRBD1. The CDR3 is made up of 16 amino acids. Germline trimming cut 0 bases from V and 2 bases from J; bases unmatched to any gene: 4. Germline lookup yields CDR1 SGHDN and CDR2 FVKESK. The CDR3 loop is CASSQDRGLNTDTQYF. The sequenced part of the CDR3 DNA is TGTGCCAGCAGCCAAGACAGGGGGCTGAACACAGATACG.

Regarding this clone: The DNA ends 3 residues before the CDR3 does, and the rest of the CDR3 is filled in from the germline J gene. V and J are TRBV5-1 and TRBJ2-2; a weak D match, TRBD1 (5 bases). Germline V gives CDR1 SGHRS, CDR2 YFSETQ. The CDR3 is made up of 15 amino acids. V lost 3 bases and J 0 bases, leaving 9 bases between the germline ends. The CDR3 here is CASSYDSANTGELFF. Incomplete CDR3 DNA: TGCGCCAGCAGCTACGACAGCGCGAACACCGGGGAG.

About this clone: The read falls 3 residues short of the CDR3 end, and the missing part is taken from the germline J gene. The chain couples TRBV10-1 to TRBJ2-1; D not resolved. The CDR3 is made up of 13 amino acids. Germline V gene data show CDR1 as WNHNN and CDR2 as SYGVQD (reference sequence). Trimming took off 2 bases at V and 3 bases at J, with 5 bases between the two ends. CDR3 sequence: CASSENNYNEQFF. Partial CDR3 DNA: TGCGCCAGCAGTGAGAACAACTACAATGAG.

Details on this clone: The read is 3 residues too short to cover the CDR3 end, so that end is filled in from the germline J gene. The chain links TRBV18 to TRBJ2-7; D gene uncertain. Germline V gene data show CDR1 as KGHSH and CDR2 as LQKENI. The CDR3 totals 13 residues. V gave up 6 bases and J gave up 4 bases, with 13 bases separating them. CDR3 sequence reads: CASSPRRDYEQYF. The part of the CDR3 DNA that was read is TGTGCCAGCTCCCCGCGGCGTGATTACGAG.

About this clone: At one boundary the junction diverges from the germline segment, which might be a read error. The CDR3 end lies 3 residues beyond the end of the read and is filled in from the germline J gene. The genes are TRBV30 and TRBJ2-5; D is ambiguous. The germline V gene encodes CDR1 GTSNPN and CDR2 SVGIG (reference sequence). The CDR3 loop spans 14 amino acids. The CDR3 region is CAWTLDSTQGTQYF. CDR3 DNA, as far as it was read: TGTGCCTGGACCCTGGATAGCACCCAAGGGACC.

In the case of this clone: The read ends 3 residues early relative to the CDR3; the germline J gene fills the gap. J is TRBJ2-5 and V is TRBV10-1, with 12 bases lining up with TRBD2. The CDR3 contains 19 residues. Per germline, CDR1 WNHNN and CDR2 SYGVQD (reference sequence). The V segment lost 3 bases and the J segment 1 base; nucleotides outside the gene matches: 12. The part of the CDR3 DNA that was read is TGCGCCAGCAGTGAAGGGCTAGCGGGGGGGCGAGAATCCCAAGAGACC. It encodes CASSEGLAGGRESQET. The whole CDR3 sequence is CASSEGLAGGRESQETQYF.

As regards this clone: A junction end diverges from the germline sequence, so it may reflect a read error. The missing CDR3 end, 3 residues past where the read stops, is filled in from the germline J gene. The J gene is TRBJ1-4, the V gene TRBV7-7, with a tentative D call TRBD1 (5 bases). Per the germline V gene, CDR1 is SSHAT and CDR2 is FNYEAQ (reference sequence). This CDR3 region has 13 residues. The DNA read from the CDR3 is TGTGCTAGCAGCTCGGGACTAGGTGAAAAA. Encoded protein: CASSSGLGEK. The whole CDR3 region reads CASSSGLGEKLFF.

Note on this clone: The read terminates 3 residues ahead of where the CDR3 ends, so the germline J gene completes it. J is TRBJ1-1 and V is TRBV11-2; TRBD1 might be the D (5 bases). Germline values: CDR1 SGHAT, CDR2 FQNNGV. This CDR3 comprises 14 residues. The part of the CDR3 DNA that was read is TGTGCCAGCAGCCAGGCCTGGTCAGGGTCCCAA. Protein product: CASSQAWSGSQ. The CDR3 reads in full as CASSQAWSGSQAFF.

Regarding this clone: The read is 3 residues too short to cover the CDR3 end, so that end is filled in from the germline J gene. The V and J genes are TRBV19 and TRBJ2-3, with 7 bases lining up with TRBD1. The CDR3 is 18 amino acids. The ends lost 6 bases at V and 0 bases at J; junction bases unmatched: 15. Germline V gives CDR1 LNHDA, CDR2 SQIVND (reference sequence). This CDR3 reads CASSGRQGASPSTDTQYF. The covered CDR3 bases are TGTGCCAGTAGCGGCAGACAGGGAGCCTCTCCCAGCACAGATACG.

Notes on this clone: The read terminates 3 residues before the CDR3 end, so the remaining end is supplied by the germline J gene. The chain links TRBV7-3 to TRBJ2-2, with D uncertain. Deletions cut 0 bases from V and 6 bases from J, with 8 bases between. The CDR3 length is 14 residues. Germline V gene data show CDR1 as SGHTA and CDR2 as FQGTGA. Here the CDR3 reads CASSLTKSAGELFF. CDR3 DNA (partial): TGTGCCAGCAGCTTAACTAAGAGCGCCGGGGAG.

Turning to this clone: With the read ending 3 residues before the CDR3 end, the germline J gene is used to fill in that end. The V call is TRBV7-9, the J call TRBJ1-3; tentatively, D is TRBD1 (6 bases). The CDR3 loop spans 14 amino acids. Trimming removed 3 bases from V and 2 bases from J, with 8 bases in between. Germline V gene data show CDR1 as SEHNR and CDR2 as FQNEAQ (reference sequence). Incomplete CDR3 DNA: TGTGCCAGCAGCTTCACAGGGACTGGAAACACC. Protein sequence: CASSFTGTGNT. The entire CDR3 sequence reads CASSFTGTGNTIYF.

In the case of this clone: The read gets to within 3 residues of the CDR3 end, and the germline J gene fills in the rest. The chain uses TRBV30 and TRBJ2-7; D ambiguous. The CDR3 runs 12 residues. Looked up from germline, CDR1 is GTSNPN and CDR2 is SVGIG (reference sequence). The germline V and J ends were trimmed by 3 bases and 2 bases, with 8 bases remaining between them. This CDR3 reads CAWSPQTYEQYF. The covered CDR3 bases are TGTGCCTGGAGCCCCCAAACCTACGAG.

A remark on this clone: From the germline J gene comes the end of the CDR3, since the read stops 3 residues before it. This chain joins TRBV20-1 and TRBJ2-1; 8 positions agree with TRBD2. This CDR3 contains 14 residues. The V segment lost 5 bases and the J segment 0 bases; nucleotides outside the gene matches: 3. Germline V lookup: CDR1 DFQATT, CDR2 SNEGSKA (reference sequence). The CDR3 region is CSAYSGVSYNEQFF. The CDR3 bases that were read are TGCAGTGCTTATAGCGGGGTCTCCTACAATGAG.

Concerning this clone itself: The read finishes 3 residues shy of the CDR3 end, and the germline J gene is used to complete it. The V call is TRBV7-8, the J call TRBJ2-7; 10 bases align to TRBD2. Trimming removed 3 bases from V and 2 bases from J; junction bases left unmatched: 4. CDR3 length equals 15 residues. CDR1 SGHVS and CDR2 FQNEAQ come from the germline V gene. This chain's CDR3 is CASSFSGRGTYEQYF. Partial CDR3 DNA: TGTGCCAGCAGCTTCAGCGGGAGGGGTACCTACGAG. The variable domain in full, with the rest retrieved from reference TRBV7-8 and TRBJ2-7, is GAGVSQSPRYKVAKRGQDVALRCDPISGHVSLFWYQQALGQGPEFLTYFQNEAQLDKSGLPSDRFFAERPEGSVSTLKIQRTQQEDSAVYLCASSFSGRGTYEQYFGPGTRLTVT.

A word on this clone: One end of the junction is discordant with germline, which a read error may explain. Coverage ceases 3 residues before the CDR3 finishes, and the germline J gene fills in the end. Other DNA sequences of this sample code for an identical CDR3. The chain combines TRBV30 with TRBJ1-3; no clear D gene. The CDR3 covers 11 residues. Germline CDR1 reads GTSNPN; CDR2 reads SVGIG (reference sequence). CDR3 residues: CAWTRGDTIYF. The sequenced CDR3 bases are TGTGCCTGGACAAGAGGAGACACA.

With regard to this clone: Read data end 3 residues before the CDR3 end; the end is taken from the germline J gene. This chain links TRBV7-2 with TRBJ2-2; TRBD1 might be the D (5 bases). Germline V CDR1 and CDR2: SGHTA, FQGNSA. This CDR3 comprises 13 residues. CDR3 bases read: TGTGCCAGCAGTATGAGCGTAGGGGAAAAG. Its translation is CASSMSVGEK. The complete CDR3 reads CASSMSVGEKLFF.